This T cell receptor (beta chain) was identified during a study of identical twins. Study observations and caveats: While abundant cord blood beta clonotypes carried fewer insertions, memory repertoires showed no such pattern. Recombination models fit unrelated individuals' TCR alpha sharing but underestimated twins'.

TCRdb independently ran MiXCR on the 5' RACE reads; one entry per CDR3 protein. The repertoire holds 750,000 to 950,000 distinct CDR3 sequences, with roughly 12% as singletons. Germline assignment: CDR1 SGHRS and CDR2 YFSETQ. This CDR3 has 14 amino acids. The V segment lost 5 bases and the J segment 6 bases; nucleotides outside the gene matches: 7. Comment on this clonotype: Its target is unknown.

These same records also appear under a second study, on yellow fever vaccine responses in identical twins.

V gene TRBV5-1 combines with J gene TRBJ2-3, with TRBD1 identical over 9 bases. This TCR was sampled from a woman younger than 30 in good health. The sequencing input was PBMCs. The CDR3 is CASSPGQGWDTQYF. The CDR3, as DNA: TGCGCCAGCAGTCCGGGACAGGGTTGGGATACGCAGTATTTT.